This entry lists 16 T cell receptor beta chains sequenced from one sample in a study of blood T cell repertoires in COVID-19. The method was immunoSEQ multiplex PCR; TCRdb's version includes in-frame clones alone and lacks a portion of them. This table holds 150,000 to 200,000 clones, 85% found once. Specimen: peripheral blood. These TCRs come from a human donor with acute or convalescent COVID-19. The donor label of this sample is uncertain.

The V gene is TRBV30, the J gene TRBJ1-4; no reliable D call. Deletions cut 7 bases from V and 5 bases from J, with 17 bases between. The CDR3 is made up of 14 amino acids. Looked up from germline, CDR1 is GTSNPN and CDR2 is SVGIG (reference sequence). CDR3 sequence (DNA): TGTGCCTCTGGAAGATCACAGATAAATGAAAAACTGTTTTTT. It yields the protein CASGRSQINEKLFF.

CDR3 in DNA: TGTGCCAGCAGCCCGGATACCTCGACAGGGTGGCATGAGCAGTTCTTC. Encoded protein: CASSPDTSTGWHEQFF. V is TRBV11-3 and J is TRBJ2-1, with 7 bases matching TRBD1. Germline CDR1 is SGHNT and CDR2 is YENEEA. The trim removed 5 bases at V and 8 bases at J, leaving 15 bases unmatched. This CDR3 has 16 residues.

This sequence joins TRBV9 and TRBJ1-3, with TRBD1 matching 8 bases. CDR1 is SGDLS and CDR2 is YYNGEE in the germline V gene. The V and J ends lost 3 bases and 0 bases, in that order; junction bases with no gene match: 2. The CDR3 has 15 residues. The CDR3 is CASSAGTGSGNTIYF. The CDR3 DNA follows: TGTGCCAGCAGCGCCGGGACAGGCTCTGGAAACACCATATATTTT. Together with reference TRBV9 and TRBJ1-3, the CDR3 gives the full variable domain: DSGVTQTPKHLITATGQRVTLRCSPRSGDLSVYWYQQSLDQGLQFLIQYYNGEERAKGNILERFSAQQFPDLHSELNLSSLELGDSALYFCASSAGTGSGNTIYFGEGSWLTVV.

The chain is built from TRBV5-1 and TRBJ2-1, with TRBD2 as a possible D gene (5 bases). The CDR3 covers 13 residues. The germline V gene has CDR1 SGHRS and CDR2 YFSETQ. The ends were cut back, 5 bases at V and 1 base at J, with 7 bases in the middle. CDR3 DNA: TGCGCCAGCAGACTAGGATCCTACAATGAGCAGTTCTTC. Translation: CASRLGSYNEQFF.

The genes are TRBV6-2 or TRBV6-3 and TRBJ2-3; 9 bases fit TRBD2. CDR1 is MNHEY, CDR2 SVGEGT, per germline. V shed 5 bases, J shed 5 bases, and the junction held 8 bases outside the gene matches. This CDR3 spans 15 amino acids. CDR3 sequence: CASSPAGLARDTQYF. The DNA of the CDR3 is TGTGCCAGCAGTCCGGCGGGACTAGCAAGAGATACGCAGTATTTT.

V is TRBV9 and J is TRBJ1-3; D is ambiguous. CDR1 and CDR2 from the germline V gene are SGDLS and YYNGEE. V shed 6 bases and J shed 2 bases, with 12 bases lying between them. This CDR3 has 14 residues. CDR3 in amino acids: CASNLPEAGNTIYF. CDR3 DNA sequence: TGTGCCAGCAACCTCCCCGAGGCTGGAAACACCATATATTTT. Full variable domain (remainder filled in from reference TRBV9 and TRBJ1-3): DSGVTQTPKHLITATGQRVTLRCSPRSGDLSVYWYQQSLDQGLQFLIQYYNGEERAKGNILERFSAQQFPDLHSELNLSSLELGDSALYFCASNLPEAGNTIYFGEGSWLTVV.

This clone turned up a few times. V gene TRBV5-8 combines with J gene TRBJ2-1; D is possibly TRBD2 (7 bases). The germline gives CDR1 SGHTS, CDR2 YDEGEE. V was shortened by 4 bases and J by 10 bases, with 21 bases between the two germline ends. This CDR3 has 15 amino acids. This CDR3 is CASSPWGAGAVEQFF. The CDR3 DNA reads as TGTGCCAGCAGCCCATGGGGGGCGGGGGCAGTAGAGCAGTTCTTC. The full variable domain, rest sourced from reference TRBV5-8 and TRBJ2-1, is EAGVTQSPTHLIKTRGQQATLRCSPISGHTSVYWYQQALGLGLQFLLWYDEGEERNRGNFPPRFSGRQFPNYSSELNVNALELEDSALYLCASSPWGAGAVEQFFGPGTRLTVL.

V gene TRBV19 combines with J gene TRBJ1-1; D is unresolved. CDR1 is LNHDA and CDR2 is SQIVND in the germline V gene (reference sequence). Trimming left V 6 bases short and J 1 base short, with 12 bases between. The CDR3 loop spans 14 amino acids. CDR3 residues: CASRILEENTEAFF. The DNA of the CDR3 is TGTGCCAGTAGGATTCTCGAGGAGAACACTGAAGCTTTCTTT. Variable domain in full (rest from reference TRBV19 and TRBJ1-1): DGGITQSPKYLFRKEGQNVTLSCEQNLNHDAMYWYRQDPGQGLRLIYYSQIVNDFQKGDIAEGYSVSREKKESFPLTVTSAQKNPTAFYLCASRILEENTEAFFGQGTRLTVV.

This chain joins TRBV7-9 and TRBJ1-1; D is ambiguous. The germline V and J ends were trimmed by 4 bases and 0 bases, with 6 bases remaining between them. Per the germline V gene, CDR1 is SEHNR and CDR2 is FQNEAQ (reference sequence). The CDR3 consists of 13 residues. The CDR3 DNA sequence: TGTGCCAGCAGCTCCCAGTTGAACACTGAAGCTTTCTTT. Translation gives CASSSQLNTEAFF.

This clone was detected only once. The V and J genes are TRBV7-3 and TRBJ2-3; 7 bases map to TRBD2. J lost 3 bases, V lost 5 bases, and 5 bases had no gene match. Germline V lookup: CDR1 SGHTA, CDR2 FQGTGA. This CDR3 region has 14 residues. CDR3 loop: CASSPGGLTDTQYF. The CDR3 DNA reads TGTGCCAGCAGCCCGGGGGGACTGACAGATACGCAGTATTTT.

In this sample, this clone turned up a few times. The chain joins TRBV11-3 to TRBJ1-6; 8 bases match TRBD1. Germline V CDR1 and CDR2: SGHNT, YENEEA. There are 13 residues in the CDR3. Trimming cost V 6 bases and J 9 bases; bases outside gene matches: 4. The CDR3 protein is CASRRQGFSPLHF. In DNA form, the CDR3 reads TGTGCCAGCAGAAGACAGGGGTTTTCACCCCTCCACTTT. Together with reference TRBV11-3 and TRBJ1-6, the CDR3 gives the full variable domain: EAGVVQSPRYKIIEKKQPVAFWCNPISGHNTLYWYLQNLGQGPELLIRYENEEAVDDSQLPKDRFSAERLKGVDSTLKIQPAELGDSAVYLCASRRQGFSPLHFGNGTRLTVT.

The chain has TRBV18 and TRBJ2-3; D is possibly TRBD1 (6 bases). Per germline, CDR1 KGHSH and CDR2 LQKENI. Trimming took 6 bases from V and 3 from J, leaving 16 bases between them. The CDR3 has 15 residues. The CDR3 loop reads CASSLSQGSTDTQYF. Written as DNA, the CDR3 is TGTGCCAGCTCCCTTAGTCAGGGGAGTACAGATACGCAGTATTTT.

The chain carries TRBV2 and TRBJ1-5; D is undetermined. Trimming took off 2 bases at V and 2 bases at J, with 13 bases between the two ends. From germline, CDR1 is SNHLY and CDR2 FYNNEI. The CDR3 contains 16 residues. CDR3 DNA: TGTGCCAGCAGTGAACTACGCGGCCTAGGCAATCAGCCCCAGCATTTT. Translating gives CASSELRGLGNQPQHF.

Written as DNA, the CDR3 is TGTGCCAGCAGCGGCCGGGGGACCGGAAACAATCAGCCCCAGCATTTT. This encodes CASSGRGTGNNQPQHF. This chain uses TRBV9 with TRBJ1-5; TRBD1 is a possible D gene (5 bases). There are 16 residues in the CDR3. Germline lookup yields CDR1 SGDLS and CDR2 YYNGEE. V was shortened by 3 bases and J by 3 bases, with 16 bases between the two germline ends. The entire variable domain, with the rest obtained from reference TRBV9 and TRBJ1-5, is as follows: DSGVTQTPKHLITATGQRVTLRCSPRSGDLSVYWYQQSLDQGLQFLIQYYNGEERAKGNILERFSAQQFPDLHSELNLSSLELGDSALYFCASSGRGTGNNQPQHFGDGTRLSIL.

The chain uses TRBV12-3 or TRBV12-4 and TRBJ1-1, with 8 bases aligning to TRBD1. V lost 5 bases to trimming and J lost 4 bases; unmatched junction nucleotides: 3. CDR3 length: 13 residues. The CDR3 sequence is CASSVGQGTEAFF. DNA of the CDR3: TGTGCCAGCAGTGTCGGACAGGGCACTGAAGCTTTCTTT.

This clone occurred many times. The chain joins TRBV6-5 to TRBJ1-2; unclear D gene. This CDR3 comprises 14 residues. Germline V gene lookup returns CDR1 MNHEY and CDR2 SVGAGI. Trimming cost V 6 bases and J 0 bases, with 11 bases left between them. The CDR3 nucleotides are TGTGCCAGCAGCATAGCCCACGCTAACTATGGCTACACCTTC. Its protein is CASSIAHANYGYTF.